This T cell receptor (beta chain) derives from a study of shared T cell receptors in the human thymus. The assay was immunoSEQ multiplex PCR, and TCRdb's table has in-frame clones only and misses some. The table has some 720,000 clones, 70% to 90% seen once; the top ten hold over 0.008%. The CDR3 contains 16 residues. CDR1 and CDR2 from the germline V gene are GTSNPN and SVGIG (reference sequence). V lost 1 base and J lost 0; bases outside the gene matches: 7. The same specimen was also included in a second study, on human thymus T cells. As that study records: Corrective heart surgery yielded the resections from which the thymus tissue came.

The sample comprised thymocytes. The chain is built from TRBV30 and TRBJ2-3, with 7 bases fitting TRBD1. This TCR derives from a boy in the first two years of life with a congenital heart defect. The CDR3 DNA reads as TGTGCCTGGAGTGAAGCCGGGACAGCTAGCACAGATACGCAGTATTTT. It is translated as CAWSEAGTASTDTQYF. Complete variable domain (other parts from reference TRBV30 and TRBJ2-3): SQTIHQWPATLVQPVGSPLSLECTVEGTSNPNLYWYRQAAGRGLQLLFYSVGIGQISSEVPQNLSASRPQDRQFILSSKKLLLSDSGFYLCAWSEAGTASTDTQYFGPGTRLTVL.